This entry features one T cell receptor beta chain sequence. The antigen is undetermined. This specimen comes from a study of OX40 agonist ivuxolimab in advanced cancers. As for the study in general: Among those enrolled, mean age was around 55 years (range roughly 23 to 85) and about 82% were male.

Points from the study as a whole: Expansion of clones was among the lowest in partial responders at 0.1-3.0 mg/kg.

Blood specimens came from baseline, cycle 4 day 1, and cycle 7 day 1. From germline, CDR1 is KGHSH and CDR2 LQKENI. This CDR3 is 16 amino acids long. The V end lost 3 bases, the J end lost 0 bases, and 12 bases lay between the germline ends. Some clones are missing from TCRdb's copy, which holds only in-frame ones; the method was immunoSEQ multiplex PCR. Of around 60,000 clones in the sample, 70% to 90% were seen once. The material was CD4+ or CD8+ T cells sorted from blood, obtained in a trial of the OX40 agonist ivuxolimab. This clonotype was obtained from an adult with an advanced solid tumor such as melanoma, head and neck, liver or kidney cancer. The chain employs TRBV18 and TRBJ1-3; possibly TRBD1 for D (5 bases). The CDR3 nucleotides are TGTGCCAGCTCACCGGGGGACGCTAGCTCTGGAAACACCATATATTTT. It yields the protein CASSPGDASSGNTIYF.